This TCR beta chain was retrieved from a study of patients and donors after allogeneic stem cell transplantation. Via MiXCR, TCRdb re-called the RT-PCR reads, giving one row per CDR3 protein. The table has about 150,000 distinct CDR3 sequences, 24% seen once. This clonotype was obtained from a human donor who was either an allogeneic HSCT recipient or a stem cell or donor lymphocyte infusion donor (not recorded which). It is not recorded whose cells these are; they may come from a transplant donor. Sequencing used blood, either unsorted or a sorted T cell fraction (not recorded which).

The CDR3 sequence: CASSSPKLNTEAFF. CDR3 DNA sequence: TGTGCCAGCAGTTCGCCGAAGCTAAACACTGAAGCTTTCTTT. J is TRBJ1-1 and V is TRBV28; unclear D gene. V was trimmed by 4 bases and J by 2 bases, leaving 11 bases between them. The CDR3 sequence is 14 residues long. Germline lookup yields CDR1 MDHEN and CDR2 SYDVKM. The whole variable domain, filled in from reference TRBV28 and TRBJ1-1, reads DVKVTQSSRYLVKRTGEKVFLECVQDMDHENMFWYRQDPGLGLRLIYFSYDVKMKEKGDIPEGYSVSREKKERFSLILESASTNQTSMYLCASSSPKLNTEAFFGQGTRLTVV.